One and the same sample provided the 24 T cell receptor beta chains below, sequenced in a study of blood T cell repertoires in COVID-19. Clones were sequenced by immunoSEQ multiplex PCR, and TCRdb holds only the in-frame ones, with some missing. This sample yields 200,000 to 300,000 clones, of which about four fifths are seen a single time; 3% to 4% belongs to the top ten. The sample taken for sequencing was PBMCs or T cells enriched from blood (not recorded which). These receptors originate from a woman aged 35 to 49 who had been exposed to COVID-19.

This clone was observed a few times. The chain combines TRBV7-3 with TRBJ2-1; 8 bases are a match to TRBD2. This CDR3 comprises 16 residues. CDR1 and CDR2 from the germline V gene are SGHTA and FQGTGA. Trimming at V came to 8 bases and at J to 9 bases, leaving 18 bases not matched to a gene. As DNA, the CDR3 is TGTGCCAGCTCCGAGGGTTCCCGGGGGGGCCCCGGTGAGCAGTTCTTC. Translating it yields CASSEGSRGGPGEQFF.

V and J are TRBV5-5 and TRBJ1-3; 7 bases are a match to TRBD1. CDR1 SGHKS and CDR2 YYEKEE come from the germline V gene (reference sequence). V lost 1 base to trimming and J lost 3 bases; unmatched junction nucleotides: 1. The CDR3 consists of 14 residues. The CDR3 spells CASSLQGDGNTIYF. The CDR3 coding sequence is TGTGCCAGCAGCTTGCAGGGGGATGGAAACACCATATATTTT.

This chain uses TRBV28 with TRBJ1-4, with TRBD1 identical over 11 bases. This CDR3 spans 15 amino acids. CDR1 and CDR2 (germline): MDHEN, SYDVKM. J gave up 7 bases and V 5 bases, and 6 bases lay outside the gene matches. This CDR3 reads CASSVAGTGGEKLFF. In nucleotides, the CDR3 is TGTGCCAGCAGTGTGGCCGGGACAGGGGGTGAAAAACTGTTTTTT. Drawing the rest from reference TRBV28 and TRBJ1-4, the complete variable domain is DVKVTQSSRYLVKRTGEKVFLECVQDMDHENMFWYRQDPGLGLRLIYFSYDVKMKEKGDIPEGYSVSREKKERFSLILESASTNQTSMYLCASSVAGTGGEKLFFGSGTQLSVL.

Only a few counts were recorded for this clone. The J gene is TRBJ1-5, the V gene TRBV9, with 10 bases lining up with TRBD1. The CDR3 totals 16 residues. CDR1 SGDLS and CDR2 YYNGEE come from the germline V gene. After removal of 3 bases from V and 1 base from J, the junction contained 4 bases not matched to a gene. This CDR3 reads CASSEGTGESNQPQHF. As DNA, the CDR3 is TGTGCCAGCAGCGAGGGGACAGGGGAAAGCAATCAGCCCCAGCATTTT.

The CDR3 sequence: CASSRTGLSSYNSPLHF. The CDR3 nucleotides read TGTGCCAGCAGTCGGACAGGACTGAGCTCCTATAATTCACCCCTCCACTTT. J is TRBJ1-6 and V is TRBV2, with 7 bases that match TRBD1. Germline lookup yields CDR1 SNHLY and CDR2 FYNNEI. V lost 5 bases, J lost 0 bases, and 7 bases stayed unmatched. The CDR3 length is 17 residues.

In DNA, the CDR3 is TGTGCCAGCAGCTTGGCCCGTGAGACCCAGTACTTC. It codes for CASSLARETQYF. This chain links TRBV5-5 with TRBJ2-5; no firm D call. CDR3 length: 12 amino acids. Trimming took 0 bases from V and 5 from J, leaving 5 bases between them. Germline V CDR1 and CDR2: SGHKS, YYEKEE (reference sequence).

A remark on this clone: The same CDR3 is also encoded by other DNA sequences in this sample. The chain recombines TRBV12-3 or TRBV12-4 with TRBJ1-1, with TRBD1 matching over 7 bases. V lost 3 bases, J lost 5 bases, and 3 bases stayed unmatched. The CDR3 spans 13 residues. CDR3 residues: CASSLRGQTEAFF. DNA of the CDR3: TGTGCCAGCAGTTTGAGGGGGCAGACTGAAGCTTTCTTT.

The chain combines TRBV4-1 with TRBJ1-1; D is unclear. V lost 0 bases and J lost 6, with 11 bases in between. Germline CDR1 and CDR2: MGHRA and YSYEKL. This CDR3 has 14 residues. CDR3 bases: TGCGCCAGCAGCCAAGATGATAGGCGGCCTGAAGCTTTCTTT. Amino acids: CASSQDDRRPEAFF.

V and J are TRBV6-2 or TRBV6-3 and TRBJ1-1, with 7 bases that match TRBD1. V dropped 2 bases and J dropped 0; count of bases not matched to a gene: 9. CDR1 is MNHEY and CDR2 is SVGEGT in the germline V gene. CDR3 length equals 17 residues. CDR3 coding DNA: TGTGCCAGCAGTTACACGGCCCCTGACAGGGTGAACACTGAAGCTTTCTTT. This codes for CASSYTAPDRVNTEAFF.

This chain connects TRBV18 to TRBJ2-3; 11 bases match TRBD2. CDR1 KGHSH and CDR2 LQKENI come from the germline V gene. Unmatched junction bases numbered 5, after V lost 1 base and J lost 5 bases. The CDR3 is 16 amino acids. For the CDR3, the DNA is TGTGCCAGCTCACCACGAACTAGCGGGGGCCGAGATACGCAGTATTTT. Translating gives CASSPRTSGGRDTQYF.

For the CDR3, the DNA is TGTGCCAGCAGCTCGTATACGGGGGGGTTCTCTGGAAACACCATATATTTT. Its translation is CASSSYTGGFSGNTIYF. This chain joins TRBV7-2 and TRBJ1-3; D possibly corresponds to TRBD1 (5 bases). Germline V gene lookup returns CDR1 SGHTA and CDR2 FQGNSA. Deletions cut 4 bases from V and 0 bases from J, with 16 bases between. CDR3 length equals 17 residues.

The rearrangement uses TRBV30 and TRBJ1-1; perhaps TRBD1 as D (6 bases). The CDR3 spans 12 residues. Trimming took 6 bases from V and 2 from J, leaving 10 bases between them. Germline lookup yields CDR1 GTSNPN and CDR2 SVGIG (reference sequence). The CDR3 spells CACGTLNTEAFF. The CDR3 nucleotides read TGTGCCTGCGGGACACTTAACACTGAAGCTTTCTTT.

The chain is built from TRBV3-1 (or the pseudogene TRBV3-2) and TRBJ1-1, with 10 bases lining up with TRBD1. Germline-derived CDR1 and CDR2 are LGHDT and YNNKEL (reference sequence). J gave up 3 bases and V 6 bases, and 7 bases lay outside the gene matches. The CDR3 totals 15 residues. The CDR3 region has the DNA TGTGCCAGCAGTTCTCGGACAGGGGGATACACTGAAGCTTTCTTT. This codes for CASSSRTGGYTEAFF.

This chain links TRBV29-1 with TRBJ2-7; 13 positions agree with TRBD2. CDR3 size: 15 residues. Trimming removed 1 base from V and 10 bases from J; junction bases left unmatched: 10. The germline V gene encodes CDR1 SQVTM and CDR2 ANQGSEA. This chain's CDR3 is CSVEGSGLAGAHQYF. The CDR3 DNA reads as TGCAGCGTTGAAGGGTCCGGACTAGCGGGGGCCCATCAGTACTTC.

This chain joins TRBV24-1 and TRBJ2-1; TRBD1 might be the D (6 bases). Germline CDR1 reads KGHDR; CDR2 reads SFDVKD. The CDR3 is 15 amino acids. The germline V and J ends were trimmed by 8 bases and 0 bases, with 13 bases remaining between them. The chain's CDR3 is CATNSGTNSYNEQFF. The CDR3 coding sequence is TGTGCCACCAACTCCGGGACAAACTCCTACAATGAGCAGTTCTTC.

The chain carries TRBV6-5 and TRBJ1-1; D might be TRBD1 (6 bases). V lost 8 bases, J lost 1 base, and 11 bases lay in between. This CDR3 is 13 amino acids long. Per germline, CDR1 MNHEY and CDR2 SVGAGI. The CDR3 DNA reads as TGTGCCAGCGGGCTACAGGGGAACACTGAAGCTTTCTTT. Its protein product is CASGLQGNTEAFF.

This chain uses TRBV24-1 with TRBJ2-1, with D maybe TRBD2 (5 bases). The length of the CDR3 is 13 residues. The V and J ends lost 1 base and 8 bases respectively, with 8 bases between them. The V gene's germline CDR1 is KGHDR and CDR2 SFDVKD. CDR3 sequence (DNA): TGTGCCACCAGTGATTTTAAGGGAGATGAGCAGTTCTTC. Its translation is CATSDFKGDEQFF.

The chain couples TRBV6-1 to TRBJ2-5; the D gene is possibly TRBD2 (5 bases). Germline V CDR1 and CDR2: MNHNS, SASEGT. This CDR3 region has 17 residues. Deletions cut 3 bases from V and 5 bases from J, with 22 bases between. CDR3 bases: TGTGCCAGCAGTGATCGATCTGCCGGCCGGGGAGCGGAGACCCAGTACTTC. Translated, it gives CASSDRSAGRGAETQYF.

This sequence joins TRBV7-8 and TRBJ2-1, with 9 bases matching TRBD2. Trimming took 6 bases from V and 5 from J; bases not matched to a gene: 5. This CDR3 is built from 14 residues. Per germline, CDR1 SGHVS and CDR2 FQNEAQ. The CDR3 DNA is TGTGCCAGCAGTTCCAGCGGGGGGAACAATGAGCAGTTCTTC. Translating gives CASSSSGGNNEQFF.

The CDR3 region has the DNA TGTGCCAGCAGCTTGTGGGGGGACTCTTCCTACGAGCAGTACTTC. Its translation is CASSLWGDSSYEQYF. The chain combines TRBV5-6 with TRBJ2-7; D is perhaps TRBD2 (6 bases). The V end lost 1 base, the J end lost 1 base, and 12 bases lay between the germline ends. CDR1 SGHDT and CDR2 YYEEEE come from the germline V gene. There are 15 residues in the CDR3.

This chain connects TRBV5-1 to TRBJ1-1; perhaps TRBD1 as D (5 bases). Looked up from germline, CDR1 is SGHRS and CDR2 is YFSETQ. Trimming left V 4 bases short and J 0 bases short, with 10 bases between. The CDR3 spans 14 residues. The CDR3 DNA is TGCGCCAGCAGCCAGGGTCACGTGAACACTGAAGCTTTCTTT. Amino acid sequence: CASSQGHVNTEAFF.

In this sample, this clone turned up once. The genes are TRBV28 and TRBJ1-1; TRBD1 agrees at 8 bases. Germline CDR1 and CDR2: MDHEN and SYDVKM. V shed 5 bases and J 1 base; nucleotides not matched to a gene: 3. The CDR3 totals 14 residues. The DNA of the CDR3 is TGTGCCAGCAGTCAGGGGGCGAGGAACACTGAAGCTTTCTTT. As protein: CASSQGARNTEAFF.

The chain has TRBV14 and TRBJ2-3; D is unclear. V was trimmed by 0 bases and J by 6 bases, leaving 7 bases between them. The V gene's germline CDR1 is SGHDN and CDR2 FVKESK. The CDR3 loop spans 13 amino acids. The CDR3 coding sequence is TGTGCCAGCAGCCAAGACCGCGAGGATACGCAGTATTTT. Translated: CASSQDREDTQYF.

This clone was picked up one time. The chain recombines TRBV7-9 with TRBJ1-5, with D perhaps TRBD1 (6 bases). This CDR3 is built from 15 residues. Trimming removed 6 bases from V and 6 bases from J, with 18 bases in between. CDR1 is SEHNR, CDR2 FQNEAQ, per germline (reference sequence). The CDR3 coding sequence is TGTGCCAGCAGTCAAGCAGGGGCGGGTCCTCAGCCCCAGCATTTT. Amino acid sequence: CASSQAGAGPQPQHF. Looking up the rest from reference TRBV7-9 and TRBJ1-5 gives the full variable domain: DTGVSQNPRHKITKRGQNVTFRCDPISEHNRLYWYRQTLGQGPEFLTYFQNEAQLEKSRLLSDRFSAERPKGSFSTLEIQRTEQGDSAMYLCASSQAGAGPQPQHFGDGTRLSIL.